The 27 T cell receptor beta chains presented below share a single source sample, sequenced in a study of blood T cells in healthy people across ages. A sample-barcoded 5' primer and a J-beta primer mix were used in a second PCR of roughly 7 to 11 cycles. TCRdb independently ran MiXCR on the 5' RACE reads; one entry per CDR3 protein. The sample lists over 1.5 million distinct CDR3 sequences, 49% occurring once. Specimen: blood. Every receptor here comes from a woman in her forties in good health.

V is TRBV7-9 and J is TRBJ2-7; D is ambiguous. This CDR3 is built from 14 residues. Germline CDR1 and CDR2: SEHNR and FQNEAQ (reference sequence). Deletions cut 2 bases from V and 4 bases from J, with 12 bases between. The CDR3 DNA reads as TGTGCCAGCAGCTTAATTGGTGGCCATTACGAGCAGTACTTC. The encoded protein is CASSLIGGHYEQYF.

DNA of the CDR3: TGTGCCAGCAGTTTATGGGACAGGGGGGGAGATGAGCAGTTCTTC. Residues: CASSLWDRGGDEQFF. The rearrangement joins TRBV28 to TRBJ2-1, with 10 bases matching TRBD1. The CDR3 totals 15 residues. The V gene's germline CDR1 is MDHEN and CDR2 SYDVKM. V shed 0 bases and J 8 bases; nucleotides not matched to a gene: 4.

This clonotype was detected only a few times. CDR3 sequence: CASSKWTSGGETQYF. The CDR3 DNA reads as TGTGCCAGCAGCAAGTGGACTAGCGGGGGCGAGACCCAGTACTTC. This chain connects TRBV3-1 to TRBJ2-5; 13 nucleotides align to TRBD2. The CDR3 has 15 amino acids. Germline V gives CDR1 LGHDT, CDR2 YNNKEL (reference sequence). V was pared by 5 bases and J by 5 bases, with 5 bases of the junction left unmatched.

The chain employs TRBV6-5 and TRBJ1-2; perhaps TRBD1 as D (5 bases). The germline CDR1 and CDR2 sequences are MNHEY and SVGAGI. CDR3 length: 15 residues. Trimming pared 2 bases from V and 5 bases from J, leaving 15 bases between. CDR3 sequence (DNA): TGTGCCAGCAGTTACGGGCAGGGCCGGACGTATGGCTACACCTTC. Translating it yields CASSYGQGRTYGYTF.

Only a few counts were recorded for this clonotype. The chain couples TRBV7-8 to TRBJ2-7; 7 bases line up with TRBD2. The DNA end is more similar to TRBJ2-5, so the J call may be wrong. Germline CDR1 is SGHVS and CDR2 is FQNEAQ. This CDR3 is built from 16 residues. The CDR3, as DNA: TGTGCCAGCAGCATCCGCGGGGGAGCCCTTCGGGAGACCCAGTACTTC. It is translated as CASSIRGGALRETQYF.

This clonotype has only one observation. The V call is TRBV18, the J call TRBJ1-4, with D maybe TRBD1 (5 bases). The CDR3 loop spans 17 amino acids. Trimming left V 1 base short and J 5 bases short, with 17 bases between. CDR1 and CDR2 (germline): KGHSH, LQKENI. CDR3 region: CASSPLSSRQINEKLFF. CDR3 coding DNA: TGTGCCAGCTCACCACTCTCTTCGCGACAGATAAATGAAAAACTGTTTTTT.

This sequence joins TRBV27 and TRBJ2-3; 7 bases fit TRBD2. This CDR3 comprises 14 residues. Germline lookup yields CDR1 MNHEY and CDR2 SMNVEV (reference sequence). With V trimmed by 6 bases and J by 4 bases, 7 bases remained unmatched. CDR3 region: CASSPVRGADTQYF. DNA for the CDR3: TGTGCCAGCAGCCCCGTCCGGGGGGCAGATACGCAGTATTTT.

This clonotype was observed a few times. CDR3 loop: CASSQLAGPTYEQYF. CDR3 nucleotide sequence: TGCGCCAGCAGCCAACTTGCGGGACCGACCTACGAGCAGTACTTC. The J gene is TRBJ2-7, the V gene TRBV4-1, with a tentative D call TRBD2 (6 bases). The germline gives CDR1 MGHRA, CDR2 YSYEKL. CDR3 length equals 15 residues. Trimming took 2 bases from V and 2 from J, leaving 13 bases between them.

The chain combines TRBV25-1 with TRBJ1-2, with D maybe TRBD1 (6 bases). The germline CDR1 and CDR2 sequences are MGHDK and SYGVNS. The CDR3 spans 12 residues. V lost 8 bases, J lost 8 bases, and 15 bases lay in between. The CDR3 loop reads CASWGGPSGYTF. The CDR3 DNA reads TGTGCCAGCTGGGGGGGGCCAAGCGGCTACACCTTC.

This chain joins TRBV6-5 and TRBJ1-2; 9 positions agree with TRBD1. Germline V gene data show CDR1 as MNHEY and CDR2 as SVGAGI. J was trimmed by 4 bases and V by 4 bases; bases with no gene match: 7. The CDR3 has 15 residues. The CDR3 bases are TGTGCCAGCAGTTCAACAGGGGGCCGTACCTATGGCTACACCTTC. Residues: CASSSTGGRTYGYTF.

This clonotype was counted once. The chain links TRBV20-1 to TRBJ2-4; 9 nucleotides agree with TRBD1. The junction had 8 bases not matched to a gene; V was cut back by 7 bases and J by 1 base. The CDR3 runs 15 residues. Germline loops: CDR1 DFQATT, CDR2 SNEGSKA (reference sequence). In DNA, the CDR3 is TGCAGTGTCACGGACAGGGGCGAGGCCAAAAACATTCAGTACTTC. This translates into CSVTDRGEAKNIQYF.

J is TRBJ2-1 and V is TRBV5-1; either TRBD1 or TRBD2 may supply D (5 bases each). CDR1 is SGHRS and CDR2 is YFSETQ in the germline V gene. Deletions cut 3 bases from V and 13 bases from J, with 17 bases between. The CDR3 is 13 residues long. CDR3 region: CASSSGPDLPQFF. The CDR3 nucleotides read TGCGCCAGCAGCTCGGGACCCGACTTACCCCAGTTCTTC.

The genes are TRBV10-3 and TRBJ2-5; D call uncertain. The CDR3 has 13 residues. With 0 bases removed from V and 8 bases from J, the gap between germline ends came to 10 bases. Germline CDR1 reads ENHRY; CDR2 reads SYGVKD. CDR3 nucleotides: TGTGCCATCAGTGAGTCTAAGGGCGCTACCCAGTACTTC. Protein sequence: CAISESKGATQYF.

The chain carries TRBV11-1 and TRBJ2-1, with D perhaps TRBD2 (6 bases). Judging by the DNA end, TRBJ2-7 fits better; the J call may be wrong. Germline loops: CDR1 SGHAT, CDR2 FQDESV (reference sequence). The CDR3 has 15 residues. In DNA form, the CDR3 reads TGTGCCAGCAGCCCCGGACTAATTAGTTACAATGAGCAGTACTTC. Its protein product is CASSPGLISYNEQYF.

This clonotype has only a few counts. The V gene is TRBV11-2, the J gene TRBJ2-7, with a weak D call TRBD2 (5 bases). CDR1 and CDR2 from the germline V gene are SGHAT and FQNNGV. The CDR3 loop spans 15 amino acids. The V end lost 4 bases, the J end lost 0 bases, and 13 bases lay between the germline ends. The CDR3 sequence: CASSYGREGSYEQYF. In DNA, the CDR3 is TGTGCCAGCAGCTACGGTCGCGAGGGCTCCTACGAGCAGTACTTC.

Concerning this clonotype itself: The conserved phenylalanine or tryptophan is not found at the CDR3 terminus, so this likely reflects a read error. The chain is built from TRBV4-2 and TRBJ1-6, with D unclear. Trimming took 1 base from V and 0 from J, leaving 4 bases between them. This CDR3 has 15 residues. CDR1 and CDR2 (germline): LGHNA, YNFKEQ. For the CDR3, the DNA is TGTGCCAGCAGCCAAGTGGCCTCCTATAATTCACCCCTCCACCTT. Translating gives CASSQVASYNSPLHL.

The chain recombines TRBV12-5 with TRBJ2-1; 7 nucleotides align to TRBD1. Germline CDR1 is LGHNT and CDR2 is FRNRAP. Trimming removed 1 base from V and 3 bases from J; junction bases left unmatched: 3. The CDR3 runs 15 residues. CDR3 sequence (DNA): TGTGCTAGTGGTTTGGACAGGGGTTACTACAATGAGCAGTTCTTC. Its protein is CASGLDRGYYNEQFF.

This clonotype was found a few times. This chain joins TRBV7-9 and TRBJ2-1; 9 bases match TRBD1. Germline V gene data show CDR1 as SEHNR and CDR2 as FQNEAQ (reference sequence). There are 17 residues in the CDR3. The V and J ends lost 2 bases and 3 bases, in that order; junction bases with no gene match: 8. CDR3 in amino acids: CASSLPGQGSGYNEQFF. Written as DNA, the CDR3 is TGTGCCAGCAGCTTACCGGGACAGGGTTCGGGCTACAATGAGCAGTTCTTC.

This chain uses TRBV20-1 with TRBJ1-1, with D unresolved. This CDR3 has 13 residues. Looked up from germline, CDR1 is DFQATT and CDR2 is SNEGSKA (reference sequence). Trimming left V 6 bases short and J 6 bases short, with 17 bases between. CDR3 bases: TGCAGTGCCGACATCATAGGACTATCTGAAGCTTTCTTT. It codes for CSADIIGLSEAFF.

This clonotype was seen a few times. J is TRBJ2-4 and V is TRBV20-1; 9 nucleotides line up with TRBD1. Germline-derived CDR1 and CDR2 are DFQATT and SNEGSKA (reference sequence). The CDR3 length is 13 residues. The ends lost 6 bases at V and 5 bases at J; junction bases unmatched: 5. The CDR3 sequence: CSAPQGAQNIQYF. DNA for the CDR3: TGCAGTGCCCCACAGGGGGCGCAAAACATTCAGTACTTC.

Only a few counts were recorded for this clonotype. The gene calls are TRBV6-2 or TRBV6-3 and TRBJ2-3; perhaps TRBD2 as D (6 bases). Trimming cost V 6 bases and J 3 bases, with 16 bases left between them. In germline, CDR1 is MNHEY, CDR2 SVGEGT. CDR3 size: 15 residues. The CDR3 DNA reads TGTGCCAGCAGCCCGGCAGCGGGTGCGACAGATACGCAGTATTTT. This codes for CASSPAAGATDTQYF.

This clonotype was seen only a few times. The chain recombines TRBV28 with TRBJ2-5; TRBD2 matches 9 bases. In germline, CDR1 is MDHEN, CDR2 SYDVKM. The V gene end was trimmed by 5 bases and the J gene end by 0 bases; junction bases not matched to a gene: 7. This CDR3 is 16 amino acids long. CDR3 loop: CASSPLAGAYQETQYF. The CDR3 nucleotides are TGTGCCAGCAGTCCCTTAGCGGGGGCATACCAAGAGACCCAGTACTTC.

The V call is TRBV5-1, the J call TRBJ2-3; 10 nucleotides align to TRBD2. This CDR3 comprises 16 residues. In germline, CDR1 is SGHRS, CDR2 YFSETQ. Unmatched junction bases numbered 6, after V lost 0 bases and J lost 5 bases. The CDR3 here is CASSLAERGGLDTQYF. The CDR3 nucleotides are TGCGCCAGCAGCTTGGCCGAGCGGGGGGGCTTAGATACGCAGTATTTT. The full variable domain, in which reference TRBV5-1 and TRBJ2-3 provide the parts outside the CDR3, is KAGVTQTPRYLIKTRGQQVTLSCSPISGHRSVSWYQQTPGQGLQFLFEYFSETQRNKGNFPGRFSGRQFSNSRSEMNVSTLELGDSALYLCASSLAERGGLDTQYFGPGTRLTVL.

This clonotype was counted between two and nine times. The chain has TRBV11-3 and TRBJ2-7; D perhaps matches TRBD1 (6 bases). Germline V gene sequence: CDR1 SGHNT, CDR2 YENEEA. This CDR3 spans 17 amino acids. V gave up 4 bases and J gave up 2 bases, with 21 bases separating them. CDR3 sequence: CASSWTARVSRTYEQYF. In nucleotides, the CDR3 is TGTGCCAGCAGCTGGACAGCGAGAGTATCTCGAACCTACGAGCAGTACTTC.

V usage is TRBV6-5 and J usage is TRBJ1-1, with D perhaps TRBD1 (6 bases). Trimming shortened V by 6 bases and J by 1 base, and 12 bases separated the two germline ends. The CDR3 contains 14 residues. Per germline, CDR1 MNHEY and CDR2 SVGAGI. In nucleotides, the CDR3 is TGTGCCAGCAGGTTCAGGGGAGGGAACACTGAAGCTTTCTTT. Amino acids: CASRFRGGNTEAFF.

This clonotype was seen more than once but under ten times. This chain joins TRBV28 and TRBJ2-6; perhaps TRBD2 as D (5 bases). The germline CDR1 and CDR2 sequences are MDHEN and SYDVKM. The V and J ends lost 7 bases and 12 bases respectively, with 16 bases between them. The CDR3 contains 13 residues. The CDR3 spells CASTSDSLGVLTF. CDR3 nucleotide sequence: TGTGCCAGCACCTCGGACTCTCTTGGCGTCCTGACTTTC.

The DNA of the CDR3 is TGTGCCAGCAGTTACACCGCGGCCCGCCAGGTCGGTGAGACCCAGTACTTC. Residues: CASSYTAARQVGETQYF. The V and J genes are TRBV6-5 and TRBJ2-5; D is undetermined. Germline CDR1 is MNHEY and CDR2 is SVGAGI. Trimming took 2 bases from V and 5 from J, leaving 21 bases between them. The CDR3 consists of 17 residues.